The 32 T cell receptor beta chains listed next were all sequenced from one sample in a study of shared clonotypes between healthy human individuals. Libraries were prepared by immunoSEQ multiplex PCR; TCRdb keeps only in-frame clonotypes and omits some of them. The sample lists 520,000 or so clones; 75% to 85% were seen once. Sample: PBMCs. The source is a woman aged 40 to 55 in good health. Some clones in this sample may be carry-over from other donors' samples.

The chain combines TRBV7-3 with TRBJ2-1; D not resolved. The V gene lost 5 bases and the J gene lost 8 bases, with 16 bases spanning the gap. Germline V CDR1 and CDR2: SGHTA, FQGTGA. This CDR3 spans 14 amino acids. In DNA form, the CDR3 reads TGTGCCAGCAGCCCCACCTATTATATCGATGAGCAGTTCTTC. Translated: CASSPTYYIDEQFF.

The chain recombines TRBV19 with TRBJ2-1; D is undetermined. V dropped 4 bases and J dropped 9 bases, with 19 bases sitting between them. The CDR3 is 15 residues long. Germline values: CDR1 LNHDA, CDR2 SQIVND (reference sequence). This CDR3 reads CASSNGVGRMGEQFF. The CDR3 DNA follows: TGTGCCAGTAGTAATGGGGTCGGGCGAATGGGTGAGCAGTTCTTC.

This chain uses TRBV5-4 with TRBJ2-1; D may correspond to TRBD1 or TRBD2 (6 bases each). This CDR3 region has 15 residues. Germline V lookup: CDR1 SGHNT, CDR2 YYREEE (reference sequence). Trimming removed 3 bases at V and 3 bases at J, with 13 bases between. The CDR3 sequence is CASSSRGAYYNEQFF. Here the CDR3 DNA reads TGTGCCAGCAGCTCGAGGGGGGCTTACTACAATGAGCAGTTCTTC.

J is TRBJ1-2 and V is TRBV4-1; the match to TRBD1 covers 8 bases. The junction had 8 bases not matched to a gene; V was cut back by 4 bases and J by 7 bases. This CDR3 contains 14 residues. The V gene's germline CDR1 is MGHRA and CDR2 YSYEKL. The CDR3 nucleotides are TGCGCCAGCAGCCTCATGCAGGGGGCTTCTGGCTACACCTTC. Encoded protein: CASSLMQGASGYTF.

The chain recombines TRBV28 with TRBJ2-1; D is perhaps TRBD1 (6 bases). The CDR3 has 14 amino acids. The germline V gene has CDR1 MDHEN and CDR2 SYDVKM. Trimming cost V 8 bases and J 12 bases, with 23 bases left between them. CDR3 sequence reads: CASSVVGTYGRQFF. CDR3 sequence (DNA): TGTGCCAGCTCAGTGGTCGGGACATATGGCCGGCAGTTCTTC. The variable domain in full, completed from reference TRBV28 and TRBJ2-1, reads DVKVTQSSRYLVKRTGEKVFLECVQDMDHENMFWYRQDPGLGLRLIYFSYDVKMKEKGDIPEGYSVSREKKERFSLILESASTNQTSMYLCASSVVGTYGRQFFGPGTRLTVL.

The gene calls are TRBV6-1 and TRBJ2-3; TRBD1 matches at 7 bases. In germline, CDR1 is MNHNS, CDR2 SASEGT. J lost 2 bases, V lost 8 bases, and 10 bases had no gene match. The CDR3 is 15 amino acids. The CDR3 reads CASQTGPALTDTQYF. In nucleotides, the CDR3 is TGTGCCAGCCAGACAGGGCCGGCCCTCACAGATACGCAGTATTTT.

The chain joins TRBV7-2 to TRBJ2-5; TRBD2 aligns across 8 bases. The V and J ends lost 4 bases and 2 bases, in that order; junction bases with no gene match: 6. Germline V CDR1 and CDR2: SGHTA, FQGNSA. The CDR3 is made up of 15 amino acids. This chain's CDR3 is CASSSRIAGQETQYF. CDR3 nucleotide sequence: TGTGCCAGCAGCTCCCGAATAGCGGGACAAGAGACCCAGTACTTC.

V is TRBV30 and J is TRBJ2-5, with D maybe TRBD1 (5 bases). The J call could be wrong; TRBJ2-7 is a better fit for the DNA end. This CDR3 region has 12 residues. The germline CDR1 and CDR2 sequences are GTSNPN and SVGIG (reference sequence). The DNA of the CDR3 is TGTGCCTGGAGTAAAAGGGGCCACGAGCAGTACTTC. Its translation: CAWSKRGHEQYF.

The chain uses TRBV7-2 and TRBJ2-1; 9 bases are shared with TRBD2. In germline, CDR1 is SGHTA, CDR2 FQGNSA. The length of the CDR3 is 16 residues. The ends lost 5 bases at V and 1 base at J; junction bases unmatched: 6. The CDR3 protein is CASSPMSGRSYNEQFF. CDR3 sequence (DNA): TGTGCCAGCAGCCCCATGAGCGGGAGGTCCTACAATGAGCAGTTCTTC.

This sequence joins TRBV7-3 and TRBJ2-1; D may be TRBD2 (6 bases). Germline CDR1 and CDR2: SGHTA and FQGTGA. This CDR3 region has 14 residues. Trimming pared 8 bases from V and 0 bases from J, leaving 11 bases between. The CDR3 nucleotides read TGTGCCAGCGCGCCGCGGGGCTCCTACAATGAGCAGTTCTTC. It encodes CASAPRGSYNEQFF.

This clone has more than one count but fewer than ten. The chain is built from TRBV10-3 and TRBJ1-5; D is uncertain. Germline V gives CDR1 ENHRY, CDR2 SYGVKD. This CDR3 contains 15 residues. V lost 0 bases and J 0 bases, leaving 6 bases between the germline ends. In DNA form, the CDR3 reads TGTGCCATCAGTGAGTCGGCACTTAGCAATCAGCCCCAGCATTTT. As protein: CAISESALSNQPQHF.

Of note for this clone: The germline gene is not matched at one end of the junction; a read error may be the cause. This chain joins TRBV7-9 and TRBJ2-1; 8 nucleotides match TRBD2. Germline assignment: CDR1 SEHNR and CDR2 FQNEAQ (reference sequence). The CDR3 runs 15 residues. The CDR3 DNA reads TGTGCCAGCAGCTCAACTAGCGGAATGTACAGTGAGCAGTTCTTC. Its translation: CASSSTSGMYSEQFF.

This chain links TRBV5-4 with TRBJ2-7; no definite D call. Germline lookup yields CDR1 SGHNT and CDR2 YYREEE (reference sequence). Deletions cut 0 bases from V and 3 bases from J, with 1 base between. The CDR3 length is 11 residues. This CDR3 reads CASSLGYEQYF. The CDR3 nucleotides are TGTGCCAGCAGCTTGGGCTACGAGCAGTACTTC.

This chain uses TRBV5-1 with TRBJ1-1, with a tentative D call TRBD1 (5 bases). Germline-derived CDR1 and CDR2 are SGHRS and YFSETQ. The V end lost 7 bases, the J end lost 4 bases, and 11 bases lay between the germline ends. This CDR3 comprises 12 residues. CDR3 DNA: TGCGCCAGCGGAGGGGAGATCACTGAAGCTTTCTTT. It is translated as CASGGEITEAFF.

The table lists this clone with a count of one. The chain links TRBV29-1 to TRBJ2-5; D is unclear. This CDR3 comprises 13 residues. CDR1 is SQVTM and CDR2 is ANQGSEA in the germline V gene. V was shortened by 2 bases and J by 6 bases, with 13 bases between the two germline ends. DNA for the CDR3: TGCAGCGTTGAATATTCAGCCGGAAAGACCCAGTACTTC. It is translated as CSVEYSAGKTQYF.

The V gene is TRBV2, the J gene TRBJ1-5, with D tentatively TRBD1 (6 bases). The V and J ends lost 4 bases and 2 bases respectively, with 9 bases between them. The germline V gene encodes CDR1 SNHLY and CDR2 FYNNEI. This CDR3 region has 14 residues. CDR3 residues: CASSVRGGNQPQHF. CDR3 DNA sequence: TGTGCCAGCAGTGTTAGGGGGGGCAATCAGCCCCAGCATTTT.

V gene TRBV5-1 combines with J gene TRBJ1-3; D not resolved. CDR1 and CDR2 (germline): SGHRS, YFSETQ. The CDR3 covers 13 residues. The V gene lost 3 bases and the J gene lost 1 base, with 5 bases spanning the gap. CDR3 sequence (DNA): TGCGCCAGCAGCTCAACATCTGGAAACACCATATATTTT. Translating it yields CASSSTSGNTIYF.

V usage is TRBV7-8 and J usage is TRBJ2-7; no clear D. The V gene's germline CDR1 is SGHVS and CDR2 FQNEAQ. CDR3 length: 12 residues. The V gene lost 4 bases and the J gene lost 4 bases, with 8 bases spanning the gap. The CDR3 spells CASSSKVYEQYF. CDR3 nucleotide sequence: TGTGCCAGCAGCTCGAAGGTGTACGAGCAGTACTTC.

This chain connects TRBV5-1 to TRBJ2-3; 8 nucleotides match TRBD2. The length of the CDR3 is 20 residues. Germline V gene data show CDR1 as SGHRS and CDR2 as YFSETQ. The J segment lost 5 bases and the V segment lost 0 bases, leaving 20 bases of the junction unmatched. CDR3 in amino acids: CASSLAQGISGNPRGDTQYF. The CDR3 coding sequence is TGCGCCAGCAGCTTGGCCCAGGGGATTAGCGGGAACCCCCGGGGAGATACGCAGTATTTT.

V and J are TRBV28 and TRBJ2-7, with a weak D call TRBD1 (5 bases). Germline CDR1 reads MDHEN; CDR2 reads SYDVKM. Trimming shortened V by 6 bases and J by 2 bases, and 14 bases separated the two germline ends. The CDR3 covers 14 residues. The CDR3 spells CASSSKAGPYEQYF. As DNA, the CDR3 is TGTGCCAGCAGCTCCAAGGCAGGGCCCTACGAGCAGTACTTC.

The genes are TRBV18 and TRBJ1-1, with D perhaps TRBD1 (6 bases). This CDR3 is built from 13 residues. Trimming left V 5 bases short and J 4 bases short, with 11 bases between. Germline CDR1 reads KGHSH; CDR2 reads LQKENI. The CDR3 sequence is CASSNAGATEAFF. DNA for the CDR3: TGTGCCAGCTCAAACGCAGGGGCCACTGAAGCTTTCTTT. Looking up the rest from reference TRBV18 and TRBJ1-1 gives the full variable domain: NAGVMQNPRHLVRRRGQEARLRCSPMKGHSHVYWYRQLPEEGLKFMVYLQKENIIDESGMPKERFSAEFPKEGPSILRIQQVVRGDSAAYFCASSNAGATEAFFGQGTRLTVV.

Worth noting for this clone: The sample carries other DNA sequences with the same CDR3. The V gene is TRBV27, the J gene TRBJ1-6; no definite D call. This CDR3 has 12 amino acids. In germline, CDR1 is MNHEY, CDR2 SMNVEV (reference sequence). V shed 2 bases and J shed 8 bases, with 4 bases lying between them. The CDR3 nucleotides read TGTGCCAGCAGTTTACGGGATTCACCCCTCCACTTT. It translates to CASSLRDSPLHF.

This chain joins TRBV7-6 and TRBJ2-3, with 13 bases identical to TRBD2. Germline CDR1 SGHVS, CDR2 FNYEAQ. The CDR3 runs to 17 residues. The V gene end was trimmed by 2 bases and the J gene end by 1 base; junction bases not matched to a gene: 3. The DNA of the CDR3 is TGTGCCAGCAGCTTAACGGGACTAGCGGGACGCACAGATACGCAGTATTTT. Protein sequence: CASSLTGLAGRTDTQYF.

The chain uses TRBV6-5 and TRBJ1-2; TRBD1 is a possible D gene (5 bases). Trimming removed 5 bases from V and 5 bases from J, with 6 bases in between. This CDR3 has 11 amino acids. CDR1 and CDR2 (germline): MNHEY, SVGAGI. The CDR3 coding sequence is TGTGCCAGCAGTGACAGATATGGCTACACCTTC. Residues: CASSDRYGYTF.

The chain uses TRBV28 and TRBJ2-2; D unresolved. V lost 7 bases, J lost 9 bases, and 9 bases lay in between. The CDR3 is 11 amino acids. The V gene's germline CDR1 is MDHEN and CDR2 SYDVKM. CDR3 sequence: CASKLRWELFF. The CDR3 DNA follows: TGTGCCAGCAAGTTACGATGGGAGCTGTTTTTT.

The V and J genes are TRBV27 and TRBJ2-7; 11 bases line up with TRBD2. V was pared by 6 bases and J by 6 bases, with 7 bases of the junction left unmatched. The CDR3 has 14 residues. Germline CDR1 and CDR2: MNHEY and SMNVEV (reference sequence). CDR3 DNA: TGTGCCAGCAGGGTCACTAGCGGGAGACTCGAGCAGTACTTC. Encoded protein: CASRVTSGRLEQYF.

About this clone itself: A far larger clone is off by one base, so a read error is likely. The identical CDR3 is also encoded by other nucleotide sequences in the sample. This chain connects TRBV5-1 to TRBJ2-1, with 11 bases matching TRBD2. V lost 0 bases to trimming and J lost 6 bases; unmatched junction nucleotides: 2. Germline V lookup: CDR1 SGHRS, CDR2 YFSETQ. The CDR3 consists of 15 residues. CDR3 in amino acids: CASSLGLAGLNEQFF. The DNA for the CDR3 is TGCGCCAGCAGCTTGGGACTAGCGGGGCTCAATGAGCAGTTCTTC.

This chain links TRBV5-1 with TRBJ1-1, with D tentatively TRBD1 (5 bases). The CDR3 sequence is 15 residues long. Germline V gene sequence: CDR1 SGHRS, CDR2 YFSETQ. The V end was cut by 4 bases, the J end by 0 bases, with 13 bases between. The CDR3 reads CASSPLEGMNTEAFF. The CDR3 nucleotides read TGCGCCAGCAGCCCACTGGAGGGGATGAACACTGAAGCTTTCTTT.

The V call is TRBV9, the J call TRBJ2-5; D may be TRBD1 (6 bases). Germline CDR1 is SGDLS and CDR2 is YYNGEE. CDR3 length: 15 residues. With 3 bases removed from V and 3 bases from J, the gap between germline ends came to 15 bases. The CDR3 bases are TGTGCCAGCAGCGCTCAAAACAGGGAAGAAGAGACCCAGTACTTC. Translation: CASSAQNREEETQYF.

This clone was seen only a few times. The CDR3 sequence is CASSPAPMTGGGYTF. CDR3 nucleotides: TGCGCCAGCAGCCCGGCACCAATGACAGGGGGTGGCTACACCTTC. The chain joins TRBV5-1 to TRBJ1-2, with TRBD1 matching 9 bases. From germline, CDR1 is SGHRS and CDR2 YFSETQ. The CDR3 has 15 amino acids. V lost 4 bases, J lost 7 bases, and 11 bases stayed unmatched.

V and J are TRBV7-9 and TRBJ2-7; D gene unclear. V was shortened by 1 base and J by 4 bases, with 11 bases between the two germline ends. Germline CDR1 is SEHNR and CDR2 is FQNEAQ (reference sequence). The CDR3 runs 14 residues. The CDR3 sequence is CASSLDPRPYEQYF. The CDR3 coding sequence is TGTGCCAGCAGCTTAGACCCCAGACCTTACGAGCAGTACTTC. Based on the CDR3 plus reference TRBV7-9 and TRBJ2-7, the full variable domain is DTGVSQNPRHKITKRGQNVTFRCDPISEHNRLYWYRQTLGQGPEFLTYFQNEAQLEKSRLLSDRFSAERPKGSFSTLEIQRTEQGDSAMYLCASSLDPRPYEQYFGPGTRLTVT.

The table lists this clone with a count of one. The rearrangement uses TRBV11-2 and TRBJ1-2; 9 bases are shared with TRBD1. The CDR3 extends over 15 amino acids. With 5 bases clipped from V and 4 bases from J, the junction kept 8 bases outside the gene matches. Germline assignment: CDR1 SGHAT and CDR2 FQNNGV. As DNA, the CDR3 is TGTGCCAGCAGCACCAACAGGGGGCAGTCCTATGGCTACACCTTC. Residues: CASSTNRGQSYGYTF. Full variable domain (remainder filled in from reference TRBV11-2 and TRBJ1-2): EAGVAQSPRYKIIEKRQSVAFWCNPISGHATLYWYQQILGQGPKLLIQFQNNGVVDDSQLPKDRFSAERLKGVDSTLKIQPAKLEDSAVYLCASSTNRGQSYGYTFGSGTRLTVV.